The 6 T cell receptor beta chains below all came from one sample that was sequenced in a study of regulatory T cells in long-lasting Graves disease. The sample's time point: newly diagnosed GD, antithyroid drugs for less than 3 months. PBMC RNA served as the TCR library source. According to the study, TCR beta libraries were built with iRepertoire HTBI primers and CDR3-region Arm-PCR. Each CDR3 protein is one row after TCRdb ran MiXCR on the multiplex PCR reads. The repertoire includes 400,000 to 500,000 distinct CDR3 sequences, 16% of them detected once, and about 11% sits in the top ten. These data were also reused for a study on T cells in Graves' hyperthyroidism and ophthalmopathy.

The sequenced sample was peripheral blood mononuclear cells (PBMCs), obtained at new diagnosis, from a patient treated with antithyroid drugs. Receptors originate from a woman younger than 45 with Graves disease.

This clonotype was counted a few times. This rearrangement joins TRBV11-2 to TRBJ2-2; 9 bases agree with TRBD2. The J segment lost 6 bases and the V segment lost 2 bases, leaving 16 bases of the junction unmatched. The CDR3 extends over 19 amino acids. Germline CDR1 SGHAT, CDR2 FQNNGV. The CDR3 coding sequence is TGTGCCAGCAGCTTAACCGGAATAGGCGGCGGGAGGGTGGCCGGGGAGCTGTTTTTT. It translates to CASSLTGIGGGRVAGELFF.

To note about this clonotype: Since a much larger clone is just one base distant, this may be a read error. The rearrangement links TRBV5-5 to TRBJ2-7; D might be TRBD2 (5 bases). V shed 7 bases and J shed 5 bases, with 22 bases lying between them. The CDR3 runs 15 residues. Germline CDR1 SGHKS, CDR2 YYEKEE (reference sequence). The CDR3 DNA is TGTGCCAGCGGCTCCCTCCGGGAATCGCGGAACGAGCAGTACTTC. Translated: CASGSLRESRNEQYF. Full variable domain (outside the CDR3, taken from reference TRBV5-5 and TRBJ2-7): DAGVTQSPTHLIKTRGQQVTLRCSPISGHKSVSWYQQVLGQGPQFIFQYYEKEERGRGNFPDRFSARQFPNYSSELNVNALLLGDSALYLCASGSLRESRNEQYFGPGTRLTVT.

This clonotype was observed once. Possible read error: a much larger clone is one base away. This chain joins TRBV7-7 and TRBJ2-1; D unresolved. Germline assignment: CDR1 SSHAT and CDR2 FNYEAQ (reference sequence). The length of the CDR3 is 13 residues. The germline V and J ends were trimmed by 1 base and 5 bases, with 6 bases remaining between them. CDR3 in amino acids: CASSLDPDNEQFF. The CDR3 region has the DNA TGTGCCAGCAGCTTAGATCCAGACAATGAGCAGTTCTTC.

This clonotype was counted ten times or more. V is TRBV5-6 and J is TRBJ2-1; 7 bases map to TRBD2. The CDR3 is 16 amino acids. Germline trimming cut 3 bases from V and 9 bases from J; bases unmatched to any gene: 15. Germline CDR1 is SGHDT and CDR2 is YYEEEE. The CDR3 nucleotides read TGTGCCAGCAGCTCCTCACCTCGACTAGCCTCGAGTGAGCAGTTCTTC. It is translated as CASSSSPRLASSEQFF.

This clonotype has a count of ten or more. The chain employs TRBV20-1 and TRBJ2-1; TRBD2 aligns across 9 bases. Germline CDR1 reads DFQATT; CDR2 reads SNEGSKA (reference sequence). The V and J ends lost 5 bases and 15 bases, in that order; junction bases with no gene match: 8. The length of the CDR3 is 11 residues. CDR3 bases: TGCAGTGCTTCGATAGCGGGAGTACCGTTCTTC. Translated: CSASIAGVPFF.

This clonotype was seen ten or more times. The chain has TRBV20-1 and TRBJ2-7; tentatively, D is TRBD2 (6 bases). V was cut by 5 bases and J by 1 base, with 27 bases left in between. The CDR3 is 18 residues long. Germline CDR1 reads DFQATT; CDR2 reads SNEGSKA (reference sequence). The CDR3 DNA reads TGCAGTGCTCCTCTACGGGGTAGTAGCGGAGTTCTTTCCTACGAGCAGTACTTC. It encodes CSAPLRGSSGVLSYEQYF.